The clone carrying this TCR beta chain was found many times. After removal of 1 base from V and 8 bases from J, the junction contained 18 bases not matched to a gene. The CDR3 is 19 residues long. Germline CDR1 is SGHTA and CDR2 is FQGNSA. The entry originates in a study of cytomegalovirus exposure and HLA in healthy donors. The study sampled nominally healthy donors, though unrecorded immune exposures were likely. 13 Jbeta primers and 60 Vbeta primers were used for the PCR. How the authors handled the data: About 11 million shared chains were among the approximately 76 million unique TCR beta chains that a later analysis counted. Measured with immunoSEQ multiplex PCR; TCRdb has only the in-frame clones, and not every one. Clonal size and the V and J genes are those of that table, whereas D and trimming came from the DNA. The data hold about 120,000 clones, with approximately 80% observed a single time.

The source is a woman aged 18-29 years in good health and CMV-seropositive. This chain links TRBV7-2 with TRBJ1-4; 8 nucleotides align to TRBD1. Material: PBMCs. The CDR3 here is CASSLGEAFLGTGREKLFF. The DNA of the CDR3 is TGTGCCAGCAGCTTAGGAGAAGCTTTCCTCGGGACAGGACGGGAAAAACTGTTTTTT.